A selection of T cell receptor beta chains follows, all from one sample in a study of OX40 agonist ivuxolimab in advanced cancers. The data were produced by immunoSEQ multiplex PCR, yet TCRdb's version contains in-frame clones alone and is incomplete. The sample includes approximately 11,000 clones, roughly 77% seen only once; the top ten take around an eighth. The starting material was CD4+ or CD8+ T cells sorted from blood, obtained in a trial of the OX40 agonist ivuxolimab. These receptors were taken from an adult with an advanced solid tumor such as melanoma, head and neck, liver or kidney cancer. Each CDR3 is given without its conserved first and last residue. Clone size is not always given. Where it is, it says once, few, many or a class for expanded clones.

j_call	v_call	clone_size	cdr3_aa
TRBJ1-1	TRBV6-1	NA	ASSDRQGGPTEAF
TRBJ1-1	TRBV18	NA	ASSSGTYNTEAF
TRBJ1-2	TRBV27	NA	ASSWDRRYGYT
TRBJ1-2	TRBV25-1	NA	ASSDAGGGYT
TRBJ2-7	TRBV5-6	NA	ASSLGGDSYEQY
TRBJ2-3	TRBV9	medium-sized	ASSVEGGGPDTQY
TRBJ1-1	TRBV30	NA	ALTGGAMNTEAF
TRBJ1-1	TRBV18	once	ASSATGENTEAF
TRBJ2-7	TRBV5-4	NA	ASSLAGNEQY
TRBJ2-7	TRBV11-2	NA	ASSLVGPHL
TRBJ2-5	TRBV30	NA	AWGGQRETQY
TRBJ2-7	TRBV27	few	ASSPIGGSTYEQY
TRBJ1-2	TRBV2	NA	ASSEVAGEWYGYT
TRBJ1-1	TRBV19	NA	ASSILGFTEAF
TRBJ2-5	TRBV11-2	NA	ASSLEWSQGETQY
TRBJ2-5	TRBV4-1	NA	ASSRDDGSQETQY
TRBJ2-7	TRBV27	NA	ASSLGLAGSEQY
TRBJ2-1	TRBV15	NA	ATSRDLGTYNEQF
TRBJ2-7	TRBV9	once	ASSVGSEQY
TRBJ2-5	TRBV7-2	NA	ASSLVATGGETQY
TRBJ2-2	TRBV30	few	AWQREASSTGELF
TRBJ2-2	TRBV10-3	NA	AISVTTTGRGRTGELF
TRBJ2-7	TRBV10-3	NA	AISENLDSYEQY
TRBJ1-4	TRBV27	NA	ASTVQGGDEKLF
TRBJ2-1	TRBV6-4	NA	ASSDSPAGARVEQF
TRBJ1-6	TRBV2	NA	ASSHRVSYNSPLH
TRBJ2-7	TRBV6-5	NA	ASSYDRGGHEQY
TRBJ2-2	TRBV27	NA	ASSPPGQWNTGELF
TRBJ1-1	TRBV6-6	NA	ASRTRGEYTEAF
TRBJ2-3	TRBV27	once	ASSLIRQAVDTQY
TRBJ1-2	TRBV29-1	NA	SVEFPEANYGYT
TRBJ2-5	TRBV27	NA	ASSLSPVSKETQY
TRBJ1-1	TRBV6-5	NA	ASSPGTRVTEAF
TRBJ2-2	TRBV5-1	NA	ASSPGVSNTGELF
TRBJ2-7	TRBV7-3	NA	ASSLMAGNSYEQY
TRBJ1-1	TRBV4-1	few	ASSPGTGNTEAF
TRBJ2-7	TRBV7-2	once	ASSFGLAYEQY
TRBJ1-5	TRBV11-2	NA	ASSFGLGPNQPQH
TRBJ1-2	TRBV30	NA	AWSETSNYGYT
TRBJ2-1	TRBV29-1	NA	SVEGLAGGLYNEQF
TRBJ2-1	TRBV4-1	NA	ASSQVASPAHEQF
TRBJ1-1	TRBV15	NA	ATSRVRQTPGNTEAF
TRBJ1-2	TRBV7-8	NA	ASSSFGTGQSYGYT